This T cell receptor beta chain stems from a study of blood T cells in healthy people across ages. A few counts support this clonotype. Combining a sample-barcoded 5' primer with a J-beta primer mix, a second PCR ran for 7 to 11 cycles. TCRdb ran MiXCR on the 5' RACE reads and lists one entry per CDR3 protein. The sample consists of hundreds of thousands of distinct CDR3 sequences, roughly 50% of them appearing once. With V trimmed by 4 bases and J by 4 bases, 12 bases remained unmatched. The CDR3 is 16 amino acids. Germline loops: CDR1 SGHRS, CDR2 YFSETQ. The material sequenced was blood. This chain connects TRBV5-1 to TRBJ2-7, with 9 bases that match TRBD2. This TCR was recovered from a man aged 40-49 years in good health. CDR3 in DNA: TGCGCCAGCAGCCCCTCGACTAGCGGAGGGGTTTACGAGCAGTACTTC. Protein: CASSPSTSGGVYEQYF. Full variable domain (rest looked up from reference TRBV5-1 and TRBJ2-7): KAGVTQTPRYLIKTRGQQVTLSCSPISGHRSVSWYQQTPGQGLQFLFEYFSETQRNKGNFPGRFSGRQFSNSRSEMNVSTLELGDSALYLCASSPSTSGGVYEQYFGPGTRLTVT.